The 5 T cell receptor beta chains listed next were all sequenced from one sample in a study of cytomegalovirus exposure and HLA in healthy donors. The PCR used 60 Vbeta and 13 Jbeta primers. Profiling relied on immunoSEQ multiplex PCR, and the TCRdb table lists in-frame clones only, not all of them. The table includes about 150,000 clones, roughly 85% detected once. Sequenced material: PBMCs. Receptors were obtained from a woman between 18 and 30 years old in good health and CMV-seronegative.

This clone has only one observation. The CDR3 sequence: CASSLLWQGGSYEQYF. In nucleotides, the CDR3 is TGTGCCAGCAGCTTACTTTGGCAGGGAGGCTCCTACGAGCAGTACTTC. The chain employs TRBV7-2 and TRBJ2-7; maybe TRBD2 (6 bases). Per the germline V gene, CDR1 is SGHTA and CDR2 is FQGNSA. Trimming pared 2 bases from V and 0 bases from J, leaving 14 bases between. The CDR3 is 16 residues long.

The chain joins TRBV28 to TRBJ1-5, with a tentative D call TRBD1 (5 bases). The CDR3 runs to 16 residues. Germline-derived CDR1 and CDR2 are MDHEN and SYDVKM. The V and J ends lost 5 bases and 15 bases respectively, with 29 bases between them. CDR3 nucleotides: TGTGCCAGCAGTCCTGTCCCATTCTTCAATCAGGGAAACGTGCATTTT. This encodes CASSPVPFFNQGNVHF. The complete variable domain, with remaining parts taken from reference TRBV28 and TRBJ1-5, reads DVKVTQSSRYLVKRTGEKVFLECVQDMDHENMFWYRQDPGLGLRLIYFSYDVKMKEKGDIPEGYSVSREKKERFSLILESASTNQTSMYLCASSPVPFFNQGNVHFGDGTRLSIL.

This clone was seen a few times. The genes are TRBV19 and TRBJ1-5; the D gene is possibly TRBD1 (5 bases). The CDR3 covers 16 residues. The ends were cut back, 7 bases at V and 2 bases at J, with 18 bases in the middle. CDR1 and CDR2 from the germline V gene are LNHDA and SQIVND (reference sequence). CDR3 sequence (DNA): TGTGCCAGTACGTCCGGAGGGGCCAGGGGCAATCAGCCCCAGCATTTT. This sequence encodes CASTSGGARGNQPQHF.

The J gene is TRBJ1-2, the V gene TRBV28; D not resolved. V was trimmed by 3 bases and J by 5 bases, leaving 13 bases between them. The CDR3 is 14 amino acids. Germline CDR1 reads MDHEN; CDR2 reads SYDVKM. In DNA form, the CDR3 reads TGTGCCAGCAGTTTCACCGGGGATCGATATGGCTACACCTTC. Its protein is CASSFTGDRYGYTF.

The genes are TRBV21-1 and TRBJ1-4; TRBD1, the D gene given by the table, was not confirmed from the DNA. TRBV21-1 is labeled a pseudogene. This CDR3 comprises 14 residues. This CDR3 reads CASSLGDRGEKLFF. CDR3 bases: TGTGCCAGCAGCCTCGGGGACAGGGGAGAAAAACTGTTTTTT.